A selection of T cell receptor beta chains follows, all from one sample in a study of TIL therapy for anti-PD-1-resistant metastatic lung cancer. Sequencing used immunoSEQ multiplex PCR; TCRdb keeps in-frame clones, though not all of them. The sample has about 95,000 clones; approximately 65% are singletons. Specimen: tumor tissue, collected at baseline. The receptors were gathered from a person between 25 and 79 years old with non-small cell lung cancer. Each CDR3 is given with its conserved first and last residue. The D gene is left open where the match is weak. Where a row states a size, it is once, few, many or the class of an expanded clone; other rows omit it.

J gene	clone size	V gene	CDR3 length	D gene	CDR3 DNA	CDR3 protein
TRBJ2-3	once	TRBV28	14	TRBD2	TGTGCCAGCACGGTTAGCGGGGACACAGATACGCAGTATTTT	CASTVSGDTDTQYF
TRBJ1-1	once	TRBV10-3	15	TRBD1	TGTGCCATCAGTGGGGGCGGGACAGTGAACACTGAAGCTTTCTTT	CAISGGGTVNTEAFF
TRBJ1-2	.	TRBV6-2/TRBV6-3	14	.	TGTGCCAGCAGTTACTCGACGTTCTCCTATGGCTACACCTTC	CASSYSTFSYGYTF
TRBJ2-2	once	TRBV6-5	15	.	TGTGCCAGCACAGTCAGGTCAGGTTACACCGGGGAGCTGTTTTTT	CASTVRSGYTGELFF
TRBJ2-7	.	TRBV28	15	TRBD2	TGTGCCAGCAGTGAAAGACTAGCGGGGGCTTACGAGCAGTACTTC	CASSERLAGAYEQYF
TRBJ2-2	.	TRBV28	16	TRBD1	TGTGCCAGCAGTGAACGGGACAGGGGGAACACCGGGGAGCTGTTTTTT	CASSERDRGNTGELFF
TRBJ1-1	.	TRBV7-9	14	TRBD1	TGTGCCAGCAGCTTCGGACAGGGTAAGACTGAAGCTTTCTTT	CASSFGQGKTEAFF
TRBJ2-7	.	TRBV18	15	TRBD1	TGTGCCAGCTCACGTGGGGACAGGTGGGACTACGAGCAGTACTTC	CASSRGDRWDYEQYF
TRBJ2-2	once	TRBV7-2	18	TRBD2	TGTGCCAGCAGCCGTACCCGCGGGGGGAGCCCGAGAACCGGGGAGCTGTTTTTT	CASSRTRGGSPRTGELFF
TRBJ2-3	.	TRBV7-8	15	TRBD1	TGTGCCAGCAGGTACGGGACAGCCTCCACAGATACGCAGTATTTT	CASRYGTASTDTQYF
TRBJ2-2	.	TRBV28	17	TRBD2	TGTGCCAGCAGTTTGCTAGCGGGAGGTCGGGACACCGGGGAGCTGTTTTTT	CASSLLAGGRDTGELFF
TRBJ2-6	.	TRBV7-9	16	.	TGTGCCAGCAGCTTAGGGGAGGGGGCGATGGCCAACGTCCTGACTTTC	CASSLGEGAMANVLTF
TRBJ1-2	.	TRBV30	12	.	TGTGCCTGGAGGATGGAGGGTTGGACTTTCACCTTC	CAWRMEGWTFTF
TRBJ2-5	.	TRBV7-9	15	TRBD2	TGTGCCAGCAGCTTTGGGGGGGAGGGCCATACGACCCAGTACTTC	CASSFGGEGHTTQYF
TRBJ2-2	.	TRBV5-1	16	.	TGCGCCAGCAGCTTTCGGGCACCACCTCAGGTCGGGGAGCTGTTTTTT	CASSFRAPPQVGELFF
TRBJ2-7	.	TRBV6-2/TRBV6-3	13	.	TGTGCCAGCAGCCTTTACTCCGGCTACGAGCAGTACTTC	CASSLYSGYEQYF
TRBJ2-1	many	TRBV28	15	TRBD2	TGTGCCAGCAGTTTATGGACTAGCGGCTACAATGAGCAGTTCTTC	CASSLWTSGYNEQFF
TRBJ1-6	.	TRBV6-5	12	TRBD1	TGTGCCGGCCAGACAGGGGGCTCACCCCTCCACTTT	CAGQTGGSPLHF
TRBJ1-4	.	TRBV6-5	15	.	TGTGCCAGCAGTTACTCCGGGGGGACCGTTGAAAAACTGTTTTTT	CASSYSGGTVEKLFF
TRBJ1-4	.	TRBV10-2	13	TRBD1	TGCGCCAGCAGGCAGGGGGGTGGTGAAAAACTGTTTTTT	CASRQGGGEKLFF
TRBJ1-1	few	TRBV29-1	12	.	TGCAGCGTTGACAGGGGTGTCACTGAAGCTTTCTTT	CSVDRGVTEAFF
TRBJ2-5	.	TRBV5-4	14	TRBD1	TGTGCCAGCAGCTCTCCGGGACAGCAAGAGACCCAGTACTTC	CASSSPGQQETQYF
TRBJ2-7	few	TRBV7-2	14	.	TGTGCCAGCAGCTTATCCGGCGGCGGATACGAGCAGTACTTC	CASSLSGGGYEQYF
TRBJ1-2	.	TRBV7-2	13	TRBD1	TGTGCCAGCAGCCAGGGACAGAACTATGGCTACACCTTC	CASSQGQNYGYTF
TRBJ2-1	few	TRBV10-3	14	.	TGTGCCATCAGTTGGGGCGGGGCCTACAATGAGCAGTTCTTC	CAISWGGAYNEQFF
TRBJ1-3	once	TRBV7-2	15	TRBD1	TGTGCCAGCAGCTTAATGGGGACAGGGATGAACACCATATATTTT	CASSLMGTGMNTIYF
TRBJ2-7	few	TRBV12-3/TRBV12-4	11	.	TGTGCCAGCAGTTCAACCTACGAGCAGTACTTC	CASSSTYEQYF
TRBJ2-7	few	TRBV9	15	TRBD1	TGTGCCAGCAGCCCCCACGAGGGGGCCGGGTACGAGCAGTACTTC	CASSPHEGAGYEQYF
TRBJ2-2	.	TRBV15	15	TRBD1	TGTGCCACCAGCAGAGGACAGGGGGGTGGCGGGGAGCTGTTTTTT	CATSRGQGGGGELFF
TRBJ1-3	many	TRBV18	17	.	TGTGCCAGCTCACCCCGGACGTCTGGAATCTCTGGAAACACCATATATTTT	CASSPRTSGISGNTIYF
TRBJ1-5	.	TRBV28	12	.	TGTGCCAGCAGTCCCCCCGGGCAGCCCCAGCATTTT	CASSPPGQPQHF
TRBJ1-1	.	TRBV6-1	12	.	TGTGCCAGCAGTGAAGCGAATATTAAAGCTTTCTTT	CASSEANIKAFF
TRBJ1-2	few	TRBV27	15	.	TGTGCCAGCAGGGACCCCCGGCAGGGAAATTATGGCTACACCTTC	CASRDPRQGNYGYTF
TRBJ2-7	few	TRBV5-5	13	.	TGTGCCAGCAGCTTGGCTCTGGGCTACGAGCAGTACTTC	CASSLALGYEQYF
TRBJ1-6	few	TRBV4-1	15	.	TGCGCCAGCAGCCAAGACGCCGGGACCTATTCACCCCTCCACTTT	CASSQDAGTYSPLHF
TRBJ1-2	few	TRBV28	15	.	TGTGCCAGCAGTTTACGGACAGCGCTGGTTTATGGCTACACCTTC	CASSLRTALVYGYTF
TRBJ1-5	once	TRBV28	14	TRBD1	TGTGCCAGCAGGCCAACAGGGGGCAATCAGCCCCAGCATTTT	CASRPTGGNQPQHF
TRBJ2-3	once	TRBV5-8	16	TRBD2	TGTGCCAGCAGCTTAGTAGCGGGCCTATTCACAGATACGCAGTATTTT	CASSLVAGLFTDTQYF
TRBJ1-4	.	TRBV30	12	.	TGTGCCTGGAGTAAGACGGGTGAAAAACTGTTTTTT	CAWSKTGEKLFF
TRBJ2-7	.	TRBV11-2	13	TRBD1	TGTGCCAGCAGCTTGGACAGGGGGCGCGAGCAGTACTTC	CASSLDRGREQYF
TRBJ1-6	.	TRBV28	14	.	TGTGCCAGCAGTCAAGGGGGGGCGGGTTCACCCCTCCACTTT	CASSQGGAGSPLHF
TRBJ1-6	.	TRBV4-3	15	.	TGCGCCAGCAGCCTTCTTACGCAGGGGAATTCACCCCTCCACTTT	CASSLLTQGNSPLHF
TRBJ1-5	few	TRBV19	15	.	TGTGCCAGTAGTTACTTTGGGGGATACAATCAGCCCCAGCATTTT	CASSYFGGYNQPQHF
TRBJ1-2	many	TRBV5-4	15	TRBD1	TGTGCCAGCAGCTTGAGGACAGGGGGTAGTTATGGCTACACCTTC	CASSLRTGGSYGYTF
TRBJ2-7	.	TRBV4-3	16	.	TGCGCCAGCAGCCAAGATTGGGACACGAGCTCCTACGAGCAGTACTTC	CASSQDWDTSSYEQYF
TRBJ2-1	few	TRBV9	15	.	TGTGCCAGCAGCATCGCAGGGCGGGAAGCCGATGAGCAGTTCTTC	CASSIAGREADEQFF
TRBJ1-1	few	TRBV7-8	14	.	TGTGCCAGCAGCCTTAGGACCCTGAACACTGAAGCTTTCTTT	CASSLRTLNTEAFF
TRBJ1-3	few	TRBV6-6	13	TRBD1	TGTGCCAGCAGAACCGGGACAGGGAGCACCATATATTTT	CASRTGTGSTIYF
TRBJ2-1	few	TRBV6-2/TRBV6-3	16	TRBD2	TGTGCCAGCAGTCTAAGGAGGACTAGCGGATACAATGAGCAGTTCTTC	CASSLRRTSGYNEQFF
TRBJ2-6	.	TRBV27	14	.	TGTGCCAGCAGGTCAAGCGTTGGGGCCAACGTCCTGACTTTC	CASRSSVGANVLTF
TRBJ2-5	.	TRBV6-6	14	.	TGTGCCAGCAGTGTTACAGGGCCCCAAGAGACCCAGTACTTC	CASSVTGPQETQYF
TRBJ2-1	few	TRBV9	15	.	TGTGCCAGCAGCGTAGGTTTGAGCTCCTACAATGAGCAGTTCTTC	CASSVGLSSYNEQFF
TRBJ2-1	many	TRBV7-2	17	TRBD2	TGTGCCAGCAGCTTAGGCCAAGCGGGGGGGCCGTACAATGAGCAGTTCTTC	CASSLGQAGGPYNEQFF